The present T cell receptor (beta chain) was sequenced within a study of human T cells and chemical hapten exposure. The wider study: Patches with 0.01% DPC went on the upper back, and the tests were read at 6 days. Enrolled patients were predominantly female and had alopecia areata, totalis or universalis.

Time point noted: patch test 1, 2 weeks after DPC sensitization. The sample's treatment: therapeutic diphenylcyclopropenone sensitization with weekly scalp DPC. Regarding the study as a whole: Significantly more large CDR3 similarity clusters were formed by expanded TCRs than by controls.

Comments on this clonotype: The target antigen is unknown.

TCRdb analysed the RACE reads with MiXCR anew, one entry per CDR3 protein. The sample contains 70,000 to 100,000 distinct CDR3 sequences, 7% to 8% of which appear only once. This receptor was identified in a woman aged 25 to 39 with alopecia areata. Some clones in this sample may be carry-over from other donors' samples. Here the sequenced sample was whole blood, taken in connection with sensitization to the hapten diphenylcyclopropenone (DPC).

CDR3 amino acids: CASSSGGLAGGEGTQYF. DNA for the CDR3: TGTGCCAGCAGCTCGGGAGGACTAGCGGGGGGGGAGGGTACGCAGTATTTT. The V gene is TRBV7-8, the J gene TRBJ2-3; 15 bases match TRBD2. Losses at the gene ends were 4 bases for V and 8 bases for J; bases not matched to a gene: 10. The CDR3 extends over 17 amino acids. Germline V lookup: CDR1 SGHVS, CDR2 FQNEAQ.